The next 28 T cell receptor beta chains were all read from a single sample in a study of human T cells and chemical hapten exposure. Time point specified: pre-sensitization, week 0. Treatment defined: therapeutic diphenylcyclopropenone sensitization with weekly scalp DPC. TCRdb independently ran MiXCR on the RACE reads; one entry per CDR3 protein. The sample shows roughly 100,000 distinct CDR3 sequences, roughly 10% of them seen only once. The sequences come from whole blood, collected in connection with sensitization to the hapten diphenylcyclopropenone (DPC). These receptors originate from a woman aged 55-70 years with alopecia areata. Some clones in this sample may be carry-over from other donors' samples.

This clonotype was recorded at least ten times. This sequence joins TRBV6-6 and TRBJ1-5; TRBD1 matches at 9 bases. The CDR3 runs to 11 residues. J was trimmed by 12 bases and V by 6 bases; bases with no gene match: 3. The germline CDR1 and CDR2 sequences are MNHNY and SVGAGI (reference sequence). DNA for the CDR3: TGTGCCAGCAGGGACAGGGGTCTCCAGCATTTT. As protein: CASRDRGLQHF.

This clonotype was found a few times. This chain connects TRBV20-1 to TRBJ1-2, with no clear D. This CDR3 has 14 amino acids. Trimming shortened V by 6 bases and J by 5 bases, and 19 bases separated the two germline ends. Germline CDR1 DFQATT, CDR2 SNEGSKA (reference sequence). CDR3 loop: CSAQPLSSRYGYTF. CDR3 in DNA: TGCAGTGCACAACCGCTGTCTTCAAGGTATGGCTACACCTTC.

The chain links TRBV15 to TRBJ2-3; D is uncertain. Deletions cut 0 bases from V and 1 base from J, with 8 bases between. Germline V gene sequence: CDR1 LNHNV, CDR2 YYDKDF (reference sequence). CDR3 size: 15 residues. The CDR3 DNA sequence: TGTGCCACCAGCAGAGATGCGGTGGGCACAGATACGCAGTATTTT. Its translation is CATSRDAVGTDTQYF.

This clonotype was seen only a few times. This chain uses TRBV6-6 with TRBJ1-1; the match to TRBD1 covers 7 bases. CDR1 MNHNY and CDR2 SVGAGI come from the germline V gene (reference sequence). The CDR3 totals 12 residues. Trimming cost V 8 bases and J 5 bases; bases outside gene matches: 5. CDR3 DNA: TGTGCCAGCGGGAGACAGGGAACTGAAGCTTTCTTT. Translation gives CASGRQGTEAFF.

This clonotype was counted a few times. The V call is TRBV19, the J call TRBJ2-1; D is unclear. The germline CDR1 and CDR2 sequences are LNHDA and SQIVND (reference sequence). This CDR3 comprises 15 residues. V was shortened by 7 bases and J by 2 bases, with 15 bases between the two germline ends. The CDR3 region has the DNA TGTGCCAGTACCGGTTTTTCATTTCCCTACAATGAGCAGTTCTTC. Translation: CASTGFSFPYNEQFF.

The V gene is TRBV3-1, the J gene TRBJ1-1; 11 nucleotides agree with TRBD1. Looked up from germline, CDR1 is LGHDT and CDR2 is YNNKEL (reference sequence). V shed 8 bases and J 4 bases; nucleotides not matched to a gene: 24. The CDR3 totals 20 residues. The CDR3 reads CASGSTKLRDRGSSGTEAFF. The CDR3, as DNA: TGTGCCAGCGGATCAACCAAACTCCGGGACAGGGGGAGTTCTGGCACTGAAGCTTTCTTT.

This clonotype was observed at least ten times. The chain carries TRBV5-1 and TRBJ2-1; TRBD2 matches at 9 bases. This CDR3 region has 16 residues. In germline, CDR1 is SGHRS, CDR2 YFSETQ. Trimming cost V 1 base and J 6 bases; bases outside gene matches: 8. CDR3 in amino acids: CASSLSGTSFINEQFF. In DNA form, the CDR3 reads TGCGCCAGCAGCTTGTCTGGGACTAGCTTCATCAATGAGCAGTTCTTC.

This clonotype has ten or more counts. This chain links TRBV2 with TRBJ2-1, with TRBD2 as a possible D gene (6 bases). CDR1 and CDR2 from the germline V gene are SNHLY and FYNNEI. Trimming took 0 bases from V and 8 from J, leaving 11 bases between them. This CDR3 comprises 14 residues. CDR3 residues: CASSEAGRGDEQFF. The CDR3 DNA follows: TGTGCCAGCAGTGAAGCGGGGCGGGGAGATGAGCAGTTCTTC.

This clonotype was found a few times. The J gene is TRBJ2-5, the V gene TRBV5-1; D is possibly TRBD1 (5 bases). V lost 2 bases and J 1 base, leaving 9 bases between the germline ends. The CDR3 spans 14 residues. The V gene's germline CDR1 is SGHRS and CDR2 YFSETQ. CDR3 sequence reads: CASSFQGFQETQYF. The DNA for the CDR3 is TGCGCCAGCAGCTTCCAGGGTTTCCAAGAGACCCAGTACTTC. The whole variable domain, filled in from reference TRBV5-1 and TRBJ2-5, reads KAGVTQTPRYLIKTRGQQVTLSCSPISGHRSVSWYQQTPGQGLQFLFEYFSETQRNKGNFPGRFSGRQFSNSRSEMNVSTLELGDSALYLCASSFQGFQETQYFGPGTRLLVL.

In this sample, this clonotype turned up many times. This rearrangement joins TRBV29-1 to TRBJ1-1; the match to TRBD1 covers 10 bases. Germline-derived CDR1 and CDR2 are SQVTM and ANQGSEA. Trimming removed 0 bases from V and 5 bases from J; junction bases left unmatched: 6. This CDR3 is 15 amino acids long. The CDR3 coding sequence is TGCAGCGTTGAAGATACGGGACAGGGGAGTACTGAAGCTTTCTTT. Translated: CSVEDTGQGSTEAFF.

The chain carries TRBV20-1 and TRBJ2-3, with 11 bases identical to TRBD2. CDR1 DFQATT and CDR2 SNEGSKA come from the germline V gene (reference sequence). The J segment lost 4 bases and the V segment lost 6 bases, leaving 6 bases of the junction unmatched. The CDR3 totals 14 residues. CDR3 loop: CSADRTSGPDTQYF. The CDR3, as DNA: TGCAGTGCCGACCGGACTAGCGGGCCAGATACGCAGTATTTT.

In this sample, this clonotype turned up many times. The chain employs TRBV7-2 and TRBJ2-1; 12 nucleotides agree with TRBD1. The CDR3 is made up of 15 amino acids. The ends lost 3 bases at V and 9 bases at J; junction bases unmatched: 6. The germline gives CDR1 SGHTA, CDR2 FQGNSA. CDR3 protein: CASSFPGQGAAEQFF. The DNA of the CDR3 is TGTGCCAGCAGCTTCCCGGGACAGGGGGCCGCTGAGCAGTTCTTC.

Details on this clonotype: Just one base apart from a much larger clone, this may be a read error. The chain has TRBV5-1 and TRBJ2-2; 11 nucleotides line up with TRBD2. The length of the CDR3 is 20 residues. Germline assignment: CDR1 SGHRS and CDR2 YFSETQ. CDR3 DNA: TGCGCCAACAGCACCCGGGCGCTCCTAGCGGGGGGCCCACCTACCGGGGAGCTGTTTTTT. Residues: CANSTRALLAGGPPTGELFF.

The rearrangement links TRBV4-1 to TRBJ2-5; TRBD1 matches 8 bases. The CDR3 is 18 residues long. Germline values: CDR1 MGHRA, CDR2 YSYEKL. Losses at the gene ends were 4 bases for V and 1 base for J; bases not matched to a gene: 14. CDR3 amino acids: CASSPRFGVRGPQETQYF. The CDR3 coding sequence is TGCGCCAGCAGCCCCCGATTTGGGGTCAGGGGGCCCCAAGAGACCCAGTACTTC.

This clonotype was recorded many times. The CDR3 is CASSSQGLAPTGELFF. The CDR3 DNA reads as TGTGCCAGCAGCTCCCAGGGACTAGCGCCCACCGGGGAGCTGTTTTTT. This sequence joins TRBV7-3 and TRBJ2-2, with 10 bases aligning to TRBD2. Trimming cost V 4 bases and J 4 bases; bases outside gene matches: 6. Germline assignment: CDR1 SGHTA and CDR2 FQGTGA. The CDR3 is 16 residues long. Drawing the rest from reference TRBV7-3 and TRBJ2-2, the complete variable domain is GAGVSQTPSNKVTEKGKYVELRCDPISGHTALYWYRQSLGQGPEFLIYFQGTGAADDSGLPNDRFFAVRPEGSVSTLKIQRTERGDSAVYLCASSSQGLAPTGELFFGEGSRLTVL.

This clonotype was seen just once. The V gene is TRBV7-8, the J gene TRBJ1-2, with D unresolved. The CDR3 runs to 16 residues. With 0 bases removed from V and 0 bases from J, the gap between germline ends came to 11 bases. Germline V gene data show CDR1 as SGHVS and CDR2 as FQNEAQ. Here the CDR3 DNA reads TGTGCCAGCAGCTTAGCAACGTCAGCAACTAACTATGGCTACACCTTC. Residues: CASSLATSATNYGYTF.

This clonotype was picked up many times. The rearrangement links TRBV27 to TRBJ2-3; D not resolved. V gave up 3 bases and J gave up 4 bases, with 11 bases separating them. Germline CDR1 MNHEY, CDR2 SMNVEV (reference sequence). This CDR3 has 14 amino acids. CDR3 sequence (DNA): TGTGCCAGCAGTTTCATGGAGCTGCCAGATACGCAGTATTTT. Translating it yields CASSFMELPDTQYF.

Ten or more counts support this clonotype. The rearrangement uses TRBV6-6 and TRBJ1-6; maybe TRBD1 (5 bases). Trimming left V 6 bases short and J 2 bases short, with 11 bases between. The CDR3 runs 15 residues. Germline CDR1 reads MNHNY; CDR2 reads SVGAGI (reference sequence). The chain's CDR3 is CASRESGPYNSPLHF. The CDR3 DNA is TGTGCCAGCAGAGAATCGGGGCCCTATAATTCACCCCTCCACTTT.

This clonotype was observed a few times. The chain joins TRBV15 to TRBJ2-5, with D tentatively TRBD2 (6 bases). Germline assignment: CDR1 LNHNV and CDR2 YYDKDF (reference sequence). The CDR3 length is 19 residues. The ends were cut back, 1 base at V and 3 bases at J, with 24 bases in the middle. The CDR3 nucleotides read TGTGCCACCAGCAGAGCCAAAACTCCGGAGGGCCGGAGGAAAGAGACCCAGTACTTC. Its translation is CATSRAKTPEGRRKETQYF.

This clonotype was recorded once. A much larger clonotype is one base distant, so this may be a read error. The genes are TRBV10-3 and TRBJ2-5; the D gene is possibly TRBD1 (5 bases). The ends were cut back, 3 bases at V and 4 bases at J, with 15 bases in the middle. The germline V gene has CDR1 ENHRY and CDR2 SYGVKD. The CDR3 length is 15 residues. CDR3 in DNA: TGTGCCATCAGTGACAGCTTCAGGGAAATAGAGACCCAGTACTTC. Its protein is CAISDSFREIETQYF.

This clonotype was picked up many times. The V gene is TRBV19, the J gene TRBJ1-5, with TRBD1 as a possible D gene (6 bases). Germline V gene lookup returns CDR1 LNHDA and CDR2 SQIVND (reference sequence). Trimming took off 10 bases at V and 4 bases at J, with 14 bases between the two ends. The CDR3 covers 13 residues. CDR3 sequence (DNA): TGTGCCACCCGACAGGAGGTTAATCAGCCCCAGCATTTT. This gives the protein CATRQEVNQPQHF.

The rearrangement links TRBV30 to TRBJ1-2, with a tentative D call TRBD1 (5 bases). CDR1 and CDR2 (germline): GTSNPN, SVGIG (reference sequence). There are 13 residues in the CDR3. Trimming took 2 bases from V and 9 from J, leaving 16 bases between them. The CDR3 nucleotides read TGTGCCTGGAGTATTGTATCGGGGGATCGCTACACCTTC. It yields the protein CAWSIVSGDRYTF.

V is TRBV6-1 and J is TRBJ1-5; no clear D gene. The length of the CDR3 is 16 residues. The germline V gene encodes CDR1 MNHNS and CDR2 SASEGT. Trimming removed 1 base at V and 0 bases at J, with 10 bases between. In DNA form, the CDR3 reads TGTGCCAGCAGTGAAGATTTGCGGAATAGCAATCAGCCCCAGCATTTT. It codes for CASSEDLRNSNQPQHF.

This clonotype was detected ten times or more. The V gene is TRBV7-9, the J gene TRBJ1-2; D might be TRBD1 (5 bases). V was shortened by 7 bases and J by 4 bases, with 10 bases between the two germline ends. CDR3 size: 12 residues. Germline V gene lookup returns CDR1 SEHNR and CDR2 FQNEAQ (reference sequence). The CDR3 region is CASIDGGYGYTF. DNA of the CDR3: TGTGCCAGCATCGATGGGGGCTATGGCTACACCTTC.

This clonotype occurred a few times. The V call is TRBV20-1, the J call TRBJ2-5; 8 nucleotides align to TRBD1. Germline CDR1 reads DFQATT; CDR2 reads SNEGSKA (reference sequence). J gave up 11 bases and V 6 bases, and 20 bases lay outside the gene matches. The CDR3 extends over 15 amino acids. The CDR3 spells CSATKKAGGEVGQYF. The CDR3 DNA reads as TGCAGTGCCACAAAAAAGGCAGGGGGCGAGGTTGGGCAGTACTTC.

This clonotype has only a few counts. The chain links TRBV6-6 to TRBJ2-1, with D possibly TRBD2 on 7 matching bases. Per the germline V gene, CDR1 is MNHNY and CDR2 is SVGAGI (reference sequence). This CDR3 contains 16 residues. With 7 bases removed from V and 10 bases from J, the gap between germline ends came to 26 bases. The CDR3 loop is CASTPSTGAHGGEQFF. The DNA for the CDR3 is TGTGCCAGCACCCCCTCCACGGGGGCCCACGGGGGGGAGCAGTTCTTC.

This clonotype was detected only a few times. This chain joins TRBV7-6 and TRBJ2-3; 14 nucleotides align to TRBD2. The CDR3 spans 18 residues. The germline gives CDR1 SGHVS, CDR2 FNYEAQ. V dropped 4 bases and J dropped 2; count of bases not matched to a gene: 8. The CDR3 nucleotides are TGTGCCAGCAGCTCCCAGCGGACTAGCGGGGGGCCCACAGATACGCAGTATTTT. Its protein product is CASSSQRTSGGPTDTQYF.

This clonotype was picked up a small number of times. The chain links TRBV18 to TRBJ1-5; D perhaps matches TRBD1 (6 bases). The germline CDR1 and CDR2 sequences are KGHSH and LQKENI. The V and J ends lost 2 bases and 6 bases respectively, with 14 bases between them. The CDR3 length is 15 residues. CDR3: CASSPGQGGFQPQHF. Here the CDR3 DNA reads TGTGCCAGCTCACCAGGTCAAGGGGGATTTCAGCCCCAGCATTTT.